This entry describes one TCR beta chain. The antigen is undetermined. The CDR3 loop spans 16 amino acids. V shed 4 bases and J 4 bases; nucleotides not matched to a gene: 7. TCR alpha and TCR beta cDNA libraries carrying sample barcodes and UMIs were produced by 5'RACE using constant-segment primers. Each CDR3 protein is one row after TCRdb ran MiXCR on the 5' RACE reads. Found here are roughly 170,000 distinct CDR3 sequences, around a fifth of them singletons; the top ten hold 23%. The data stem from a study of T-cell memory formation after mild COVID-19. Overall study findings and caveats: Contracting clones localized mainly to CM and EM when CD4+ and mainly to EMRA when CD8+. Clonal second-wave expansions that peaked on day 37 had unconfirmed SARS-CoV-2 specificity. Some clones that responded were present in memory (sampled pre-infection), which suggests cross-reactive memory joined.

J is TRBJ2-1 and V is TRBV12-3 or TRBV12-4, with 10 bases matching TRBD2. The specimen was PBMCs or a T cell subset sorted from them (not recorded which). The clonotype was recovered from an adult woman who had mild COVID-19 (a few samples of this study predate the infection). Cell type and time point are not known. This chain's CDR3 is CASSYSGTSDYNEQFF. In nucleotides, the CDR3 is TGTGCCAGCAGTTACTCTGGGACTAGCGATTACAATGAGCAGTTCTTC.